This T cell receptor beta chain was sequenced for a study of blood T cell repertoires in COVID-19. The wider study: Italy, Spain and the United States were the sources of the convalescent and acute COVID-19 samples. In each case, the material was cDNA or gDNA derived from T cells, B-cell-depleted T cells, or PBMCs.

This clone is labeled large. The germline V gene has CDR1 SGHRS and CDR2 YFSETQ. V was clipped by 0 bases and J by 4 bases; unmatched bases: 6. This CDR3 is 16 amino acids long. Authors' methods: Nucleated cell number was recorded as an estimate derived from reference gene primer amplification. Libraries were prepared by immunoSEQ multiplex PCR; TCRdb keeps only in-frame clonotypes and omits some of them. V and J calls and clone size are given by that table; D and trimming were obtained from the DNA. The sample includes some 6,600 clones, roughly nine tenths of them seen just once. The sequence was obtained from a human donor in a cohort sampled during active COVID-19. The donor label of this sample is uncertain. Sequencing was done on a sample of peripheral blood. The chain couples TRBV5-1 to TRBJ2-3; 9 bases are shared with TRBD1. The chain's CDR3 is CASSLAGTGQSDTQYF. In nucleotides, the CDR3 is TGCGCCAGCAGCTTGGCCGGGACAGGGCAATCAGATACGCAGTATTTT.